These T cell receptor beta chains were read from a single sample in a study of identical twins. TCRdb re-called the 5' RACE reads through MiXCR, storing one row per CDR3 protein. The sample has hundreds of thousands of distinct CDR3 sequences; about 20% are singletons. This same sample was also part of a study on T cells expressing NK-cell markers.

Sequenced input: PBMCs. The receptors derive from a woman aged 18-35 years in good health. Each CDR3 is given with its conserved first and last residue. Each record gives: clone size, V gene, D gene, J gene, CDR3 DNA, CDR3 protein. A D gene is named only where the DNA matches it firmly. A clone size is listed for some rows: how often the clone was seen (once, few, many), or a class if it is expanded.

abundance: .; v_gene: TRBV19; d_gene: TRBD1; j_gene: TRBJ2-1; CDR3nt: TGTGCCAGTAGTATGACAGGGGGCGAGTTAAATGAGCAGTTCTTC; CDR3aa: CASSMTGGELNEQFF
abundance: few; v_gene: TRBV6-1; d_gene: TRBD1; j_gene: TRBJ2-7; CDR3nt: TGTGCCAGCAATACACAGGGGAAGCGCGAGCAGTACTTC; CDR3aa: CASNTQGKREQYF
abundance: few; v_gene: TRBV20-1; d_gene: .; j_gene: TRBJ2-1; CDR3nt: TGCAGTGCTAGGCGACACAGTGCCAGCTCCTACAATGAGCAGTTCTTC; CDR3aa: CSARRHSASSYNEQFF
abundance: .; v_gene: TRBV30; d_gene: .; j_gene: TRBJ2-2; CDR3nt: TGTGCCTGGAACACGGGGGAGAGGGCCGGGGAGCTGTTTTTT; CDR3aa: CAWNTGERAGELFF
abundance: .; v_gene: TRBV4-3; d_gene: TRBD2; j_gene: TRBJ2-7; CDR3nt: TGCGCCAGCAGCCAAGATAGGAATAGCGGGCGCCTCTTC; CDR3aa: CASSQDRNSGRLF
abundance: .; v_gene: TRBV4-2; d_gene: .; j_gene: TRBJ2-3; CDR3nt: TGTGCCAGCAGCCAAGTAGACACCTTCACAGATACGCAGTATTTT; CDR3aa: CASSQVDTFTDTQYF
abundance: few; v_gene: TRBV7-2; d_gene: TRBD2; j_gene: TRBJ2-5; CDR3nt: TGTGCCAGCAGCTTGGGAGGGCCTTCGGAGACCCAGTACTTC; CDR3aa: CASSLGGPSETQYF
abundance: .; v_gene: TRBV3-1; d_gene: .; j_gene: TRBJ1-6; CDR3nt: TGTGCCAGCAGCCAAGACACCAGTAATTCACCCCTCCACTTT; CDR3aa: CASSQDTSNSPLHF
abundance: .; v_gene: TRBV20-1; d_gene: .; j_gene: TRBJ2-1; CDR3nt: TGCAGTGCGACGTCCACGATAGCGCTACCTTACAATGAGCAGTTCTTC; CDR3aa: CSATSTIALPYNEQFF
abundance: .; v_gene: TRBV20-1; d_gene: .; j_gene: TRBJ2-1; CDR3nt: TGCAGTGCTCGCAAAGGGGACAATGAGCAGTTCTTC; CDR3aa: CSARKGDNEQFF
abundance: .; v_gene: TRBV20-1; d_gene: .; j_gene: TRBJ2-7; CDR3nt: TGCAGTGCTAGAGAGGTGAACGGCCCCTACGAGCAGTACTTC; CDR3aa: CSAREVNGPYEQYF
abundance: .; v_gene: TRBV6-1; d_gene: TRBD2; j_gene: TRBJ2-7; CDR3nt: TGTGCCAGCAGTCGGAGGACTAGCGGGAGGTCCACAATCTACGAGCAGTACTTC; CDR3aa: CASSRRTSGRSTIYEQYF
abundance: few; v_gene: TRBV13; d_gene: TRBD2; j_gene: TRBJ2-1; CDR3nt: TGTGCCAGCAGCCCTAGGCGGGAGAGGACCTACAATGAGCAGTTCTTC; CDR3aa: CASSPRRERTYNEQFF
abundance: few; v_gene: TRBV6-1; d_gene: TRBD1; j_gene: TRBJ2-5; CDR3nt: TGTGCCAACGACAGGGGGTCCCAAGAGACCCAGTACTTC; CDR3aa: CANDRGSQETQYF
abundance: .; v_gene: TRBV5-1; d_gene: .; j_gene: TRBJ2-1; CDR3nt: TGCGCCACCCCAGCCGGCGGGAAAAGGGCCAATGAGCAGTTCTTC; CDR3aa: CATPAGGKRANEQFF
abundance: .; v_gene: TRBV12-3/TRBV12-4; d_gene: TRBD2; j_gene: TRBJ2-1; CDR3nt: TGTGCCAGCCGGGGACTAGCGGAGCCCAATGAGCAGTTCTTC; CDR3aa: CASRGLAEPNEQFF
abundance: .; v_gene: TRBV18; d_gene: TRBD2; j_gene: TRBJ2-5; CDR3nt: TGTGCCAGCTCACCCTGGACTAACGGGGGGAACCAAGAGACCCAGTACTTC; CDR3aa: CASSPWTNGGNQETQYF
abundance: few; v_gene: TRBV5-1; d_gene: .; j_gene: TRBJ2-3; CDR3nt: TGCGCCAGCAGCTTGAGGGTGGATACGCAGTATTTT; CDR3aa: CASSLRVDTQYF
abundance: .; v_gene: TRBV5-1; d_gene: .; j_gene: TRBJ1-5; CDR3nt: TGCGCCAGCAGCTTGGCGAATAGCAATCAGCCCCAGCATTTT; CDR3aa: CASSLANSNQPQHF
abundance: .; v_gene: TRBV5-6; d_gene: .; j_gene: TRBJ2-5; CDR3nt: TGTGCCAGCAGCTTAGATTATGGCGGGGCTGAGACCCAGTACTTC; CDR3aa: CASSLDYGGAETQYF
abundance: few; v_gene: TRBV7-3; d_gene: TRBD1; j_gene: TRBJ2-2; CDR3nt: TGTGCCAGCAGCTTAAACACAGGGGCTAGGGAGCTGTTTTTT; CDR3aa: CASSLNTGARELFF
abundance: .; v_gene: TRBV7-2; d_gene: .; j_gene: TRBJ2-5; CDR3nt: TGTGCCAGCAGCTTAGCGCGGGGTGGAGAGACCCAGTACTTC; CDR3aa: CASSLARGGETQYF
abundance: many; v_gene: TRBV7-6; d_gene: .; j_gene: TRBJ2-5; CDR3nt: TGTGCCAGCAGCTCTCCCCCAACCGGGACTTACCAAGAGACCCAGTACTTC; CDR3aa: CASSSPPTGTYQETQYF
abundance: .; v_gene: TRBV12-3/TRBV12-4; d_gene: .; j_gene: TRBJ1-6; CDR3nt: TGTGCCAGCAGAGTGGGGACCGCCCTCGGCGGGTCACCCCTCCACTTT; CDR3aa: CASRVGTALGGSPLHF
abundance: .; v_gene: TRBV5-1; d_gene: .; j_gene: TRBJ1-5; CDR3nt: TGCGCCAGCAGCACCGATATTGATCAACCCCAGCATTTT; CDR3aa: CASSTDIDQPQHF
abundance: few; v_gene: TRBV24-1; d_gene: TRBD2; j_gene: TRBJ2-1; CDR3nt: TGTGCCACCAGTGCGGGGACTAGCGGATACAATGAGCAGTTCTTC; CDR3aa: CATSAGTSGYNEQFF
abundance: few; v_gene: TRBV30; d_gene: TRBD1; j_gene: TRBJ1-2; CDR3nt: TGTGCCTGGAGTCGGGACAGGGCAAGTGGCTACACCTTC; CDR3aa: CAWSRDRASGYTF
abundance: .; v_gene: TRBV29-1; d_gene: .; j_gene: TRBJ1-2; CDR3nt: TGCAGCGTACCGAACACTGAGAAGTATGGCTACACCTTC; CDR3aa: CSVPNTEKYGYTF
abundance: few; v_gene: TRBV7-8; d_gene: .; j_gene: TRBJ2-7; CDR3nt: TGTGCCAGCTCCGAGGGGGGTCTCACCTACGAGCAGTACTTC; CDR3aa: CASSEGGLTYEQYF
abundance: few; v_gene: TRBV7-8; d_gene: .; j_gene: TRBJ1-5; CDR3nt: TGTGCCAGCAGCTTCTGGGATAGGGAGAGCAATCAGCCCCAGCATTTT; CDR3aa: CASSFWDRESNQPQHF
abundance: .; v_gene: TRBV11-2; d_gene: .; j_gene: TRBJ2-7; CDR3nt: TGTGCCAGCAGCCCTAGTGCCGACATCTACGAGCAGTACTTC; CDR3aa: CASSPSADIYEQYF
abundance: .; v_gene: TRBV5-4; d_gene: .; j_gene: TRBJ2-1; CDR3nt: TGTGCCAGCAACTTAGCGTCACATGAGCAGTTCTTC; CDR3aa: CASNLASHEQFF
abundance: .; v_gene: TRBV6-2/TRBV6-3; d_gene: TRBD2; j_gene: TRBJ2-7; CDR3nt: TGTGCCAGCAGTTACTCCAGGAGCGGGAGCTACGAGCAGTACTTC; CDR3aa: CASSYSRSGSYEQYF
abundance: .; v_gene: TRBV7-9; d_gene: TRBD1; j_gene: TRBJ2-4; CDR3nt: TGTGCCAGCAGCCCTGGGGGACAGGGGGCTTTAAACATTCAGTACTTC; CDR3aa: CASSPGGQGALNIQYF
abundance: few; v_gene: TRBV6-2/TRBV6-3; d_gene: .; j_gene: TRBJ1-2; CDR3nt: TGTGCCAGCAGTTACCATACCAACAGGGAGGAGGGCTACACCTTC; CDR3aa: CASSYHTNREEGYTF
abundance: .; v_gene: TRBV11-3; d_gene: .; j_gene: TRBJ2-5; CDR3nt: TGTGCCAGCAGCTTAGGCGGGGCTCGGAGAGAGACCCAGTACTTC; CDR3aa: CASSLGGARRETQYF
abundance: .; v_gene: TRBV6-5; d_gene: TRBD2; j_gene: TRBJ2-3; CDR3nt: TGTGCCAGCAGCTACCTAGCGGGAGGGGGAGATACGCAGTATTTT; CDR3aa: CASSYLAGGGDTQYF
abundance: .; v_gene: TRBV30; d_gene: TRBD1; j_gene: TRBJ2-7; CDR3nt: TGTGCCTGGAGTGGAACTTTTACAGGGGGCCGGACCTACGAGCAGTACTTC; CDR3aa: CAWSGTFTGGRTYEQYF
abundance: few; v_gene: TRBV7-2; d_gene: TRBD1; j_gene: TRBJ1-4; CDR3nt: TGTGCCAGCAGCTTAGACCGACAGGGAAGTAAAAAACTGTTTTTT; CDR3aa: CASSLDRQGSKKLFF
abundance: .; v_gene: TRBV7-9; d_gene: .; j_gene: TRBJ2-6; CDR3nt: TGTGCCAGCAGCGGTCCTGACTTAGCTGGGGCCAACGTCCTGACTTTC; CDR3aa: CASSGPDLAGANVLTF
abundance: .; v_gene: TRBV20-1; d_gene: .; j_gene: TRBJ2-3; CDR3nt: TGCAGTGCTAGAAGGGCCGGCACAGATACGCAGTATTTT; CDR3aa: CSARRAGTDTQYF
abundance: .; v_gene: TRBV25-1; d_gene: TRBD1; j_gene: TRBJ2-1; CDR3nt: TGTGCCAGCAGTCCACGGACAGGGGCCTTAAGCTCCTACAATGAGCAGTTCTTC; CDR3aa: CASSPRTGALSSYNEQFF
abundance: .; v_gene: TRBV25-1; d_gene: .; j_gene: TRBJ2-5; CDR3nt: TGTGCCAGCAGTATCAGGGGAATCAGGAAAGAGACCCAGTACTTC; CDR3aa: CASSIRGIRKETQYF
abundance: .; v_gene: TRBV6-4; d_gene: .; j_gene: TRBJ2-1; CDR3nt: TGTGCCAGCAGTGCGGTGGGAGGGGGTCAAGAGCAGTTCTTC; CDR3aa: CASSAVGGGQEQFF
abundance: .; v_gene: TRBV20-1; d_gene: TRBD1; j_gene: TRBJ2-7; CDR3nt: TGCAGTGCTCCGAGGGTGATCGGGACAGGGCCATACGAGCAGTACTTC; CDR3aa: CSAPRVIGTGPYEQYF
abundance: few; v_gene: TRBV6-5; d_gene: .; j_gene: TRBJ2-5; CDR3nt: TGTGCCAGCAGCCAAAATTCGGAGACCCAGTACTTC; CDR3aa: CASSQNSETQYF
abundance: .; v_gene: TRBV12-3/TRBV12-4; d_gene: .; j_gene: TRBJ2-5; CDR3nt: TGTGCCAGCAGTATTGTCGGGGTTTCAAAGTTTTCCTTC; CDR3aa: CASSIVGVSKFSF
abundance: many; v_gene: TRBV5-1; d_gene: .; j_gene: TRBJ2-5; CDR3nt: TGCGCCAGCAGCCCCGGACTCCGCACTGAGAAGACCCAGTACTTC; CDR3aa: CASSPGLRTEKTQYF
abundance: .; v_gene: TRBV20-1; d_gene: TRBD2; j_gene: TRBJ2-3; CDR3nt: TGCAGTGCCCTGAGGCCGCGGGAGGCCTTAGCGCAGTATTTT; CDR3aa: CSALRPREALAQYF
abundance: .; v_gene: TRBV7-8; d_gene: .; j_gene: TRBJ1-5; CDR3nt: TGTGCCAGCAGCTTAGCGCACGGAAATCAGCCCCAGCATTTT; CDR3aa: CASSLAHGNQPQHF